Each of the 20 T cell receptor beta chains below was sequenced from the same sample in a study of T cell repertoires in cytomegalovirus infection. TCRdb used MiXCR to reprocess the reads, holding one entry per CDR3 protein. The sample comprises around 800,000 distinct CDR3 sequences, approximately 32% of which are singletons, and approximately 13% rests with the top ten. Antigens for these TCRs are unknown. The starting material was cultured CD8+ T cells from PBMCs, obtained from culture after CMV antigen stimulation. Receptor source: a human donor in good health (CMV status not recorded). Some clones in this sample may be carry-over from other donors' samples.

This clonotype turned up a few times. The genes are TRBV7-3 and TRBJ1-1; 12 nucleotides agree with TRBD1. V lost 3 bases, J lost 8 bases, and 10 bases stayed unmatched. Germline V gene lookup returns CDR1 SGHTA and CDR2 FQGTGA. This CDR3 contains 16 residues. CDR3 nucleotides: TGTGCCAGCAGCTTTCCGGGACAGGGGGCTGCAAGAGAAGCTTTCTTT. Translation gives CASSFPGQGAAREAFF. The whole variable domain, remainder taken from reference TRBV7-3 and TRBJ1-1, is GAGVSQTPSNKVTEKGKYVELRCDPISGHTALYWYRQSLGQGPEFLIYFQGTGAADDSGLPNDRFFAVRPEGSVSTLKIQRTERGDSAVYLCASSFPGQGAAREAFFGQGTRLTVV.

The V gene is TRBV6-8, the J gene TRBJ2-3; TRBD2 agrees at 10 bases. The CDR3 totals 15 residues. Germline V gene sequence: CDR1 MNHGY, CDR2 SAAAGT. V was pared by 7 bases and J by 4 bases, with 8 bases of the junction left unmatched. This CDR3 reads CASIPAGGPSDTQYF. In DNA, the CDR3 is TGTGCCAGCATTCCAGCGGGGGGGCCCTCAGATACGCAGTATTTT.

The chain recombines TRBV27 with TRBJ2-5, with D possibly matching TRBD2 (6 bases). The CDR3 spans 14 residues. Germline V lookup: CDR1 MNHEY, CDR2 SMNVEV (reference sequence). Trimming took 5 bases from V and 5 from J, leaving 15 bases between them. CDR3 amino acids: CASSKGLARETQYF. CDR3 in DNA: TGTGCCAGCAGTAAGGGACTGGCACGGGAGACCCAGTACTTC.

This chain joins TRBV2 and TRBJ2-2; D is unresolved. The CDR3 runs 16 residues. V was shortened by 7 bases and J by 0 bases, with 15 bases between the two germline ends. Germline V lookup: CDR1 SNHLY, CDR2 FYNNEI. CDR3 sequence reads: CASTSTDTANTGELFF. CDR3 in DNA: TGTGCCAGCACCTCTACAGACACCGCGAACACCGGGGAGCTGTTTTTT. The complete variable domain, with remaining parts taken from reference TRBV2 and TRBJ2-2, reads EPEVTQTPSHQVTQMGQEVILRCVPISNHLYFYWYRQILGQKVEFLVSFYNNEISEKSEIFDDQFSVERPDGSNFTLKIRSTKLEDSAMYFCASTSTDTANTGELFFGEGSRLTVL.

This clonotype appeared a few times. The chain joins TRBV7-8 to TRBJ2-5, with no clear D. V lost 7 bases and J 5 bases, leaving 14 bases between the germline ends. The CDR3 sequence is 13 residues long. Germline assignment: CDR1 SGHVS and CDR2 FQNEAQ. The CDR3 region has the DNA TGTGCCAGCATACGGAGCAGCATGGAGACCCAGTACTTC. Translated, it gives CASIRSSMETQYF.

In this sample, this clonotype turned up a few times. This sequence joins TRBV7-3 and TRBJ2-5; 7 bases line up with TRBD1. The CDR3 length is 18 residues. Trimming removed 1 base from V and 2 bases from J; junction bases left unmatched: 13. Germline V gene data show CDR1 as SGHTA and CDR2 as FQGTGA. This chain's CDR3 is CASSLSGKDRSFQETQYF. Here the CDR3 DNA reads TGTGCCAGCAGCTTAAGTGGGAAGGACAGGTCTTTTCAAGAGACCCAGTACTTC.

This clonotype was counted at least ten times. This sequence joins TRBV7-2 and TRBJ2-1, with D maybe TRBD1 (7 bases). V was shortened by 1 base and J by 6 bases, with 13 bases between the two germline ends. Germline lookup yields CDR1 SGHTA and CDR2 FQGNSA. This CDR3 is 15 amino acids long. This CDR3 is CASSLGQGGGNEQFF. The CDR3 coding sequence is TGTGCCAGCAGCTTAGGGCAGGGGGGCGGCAATGAGCAGTTCTTC.

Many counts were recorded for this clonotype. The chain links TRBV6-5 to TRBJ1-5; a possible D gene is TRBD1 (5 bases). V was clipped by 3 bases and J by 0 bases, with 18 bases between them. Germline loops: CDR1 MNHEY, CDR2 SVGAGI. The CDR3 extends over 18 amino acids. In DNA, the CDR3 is TGTGCCAGCAGTTATAGGGACGTAGGCGGGTATAGCAATCAGCCCCAGCATTTT. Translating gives CASSYRDVGGYSNQPQHF.

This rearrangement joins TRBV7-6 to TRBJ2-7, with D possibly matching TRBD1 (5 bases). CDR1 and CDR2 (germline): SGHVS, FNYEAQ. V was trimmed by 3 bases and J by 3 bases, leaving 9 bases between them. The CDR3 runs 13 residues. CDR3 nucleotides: TGTGCCAGCAGCTTCACAGGAATCTACGAGCAGTACTTC. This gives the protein CASSFTGIYEQYF.

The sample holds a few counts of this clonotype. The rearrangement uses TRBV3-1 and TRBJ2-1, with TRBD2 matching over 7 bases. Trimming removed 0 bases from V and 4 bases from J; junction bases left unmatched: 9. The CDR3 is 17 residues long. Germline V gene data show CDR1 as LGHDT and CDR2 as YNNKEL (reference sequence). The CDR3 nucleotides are TGTGCCAGCAGCCAAGATCGTCCCAGCGGGGCTTACAATGAGCAGTTCTTC. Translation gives CASSQDRPSGAYNEQFF.

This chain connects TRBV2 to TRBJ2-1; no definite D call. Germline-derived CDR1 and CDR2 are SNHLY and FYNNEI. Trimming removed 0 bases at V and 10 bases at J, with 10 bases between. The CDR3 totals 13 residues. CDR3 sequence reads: CASSEARLGEQFF. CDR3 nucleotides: TGTGCCAGCAGTGAAGCAAGGCTTGGGGAGCAGTTCTTC.

For the CDR3, the DNA is TGTGCCATCAGTGAATCCGCAGGCGGAAACATTCAGTACTTC. Protein: CAISESAGGNIQYF. The gene calls are TRBV10-3 and TRBJ2-4; no reliable D call. V dropped 3 bases and J dropped 6 bases, with 12 bases sitting between them. Per germline, CDR1 ENHRY and CDR2 SYGVKD. The CDR3 contains 14 residues.

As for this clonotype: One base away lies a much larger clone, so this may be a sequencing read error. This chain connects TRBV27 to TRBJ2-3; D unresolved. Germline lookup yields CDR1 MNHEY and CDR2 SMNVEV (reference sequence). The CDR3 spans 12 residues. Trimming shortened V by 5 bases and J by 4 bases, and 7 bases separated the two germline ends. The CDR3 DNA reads TGTGCCAGCAGTCCCTTCTCAGATACGCAGTATTTT. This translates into CASSPFSDTQYF.

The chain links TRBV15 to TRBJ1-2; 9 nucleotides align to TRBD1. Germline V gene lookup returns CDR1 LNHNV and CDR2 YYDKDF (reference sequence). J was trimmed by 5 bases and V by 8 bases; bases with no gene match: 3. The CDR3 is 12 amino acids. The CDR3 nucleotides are TGTGCCACCCGGACAGGGGCTTATGGCTACACCTTC. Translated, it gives CATRTGAYGYTF. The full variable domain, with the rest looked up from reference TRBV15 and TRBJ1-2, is DAMVIQNPRYQVTQFGKPVTLSCSQTLNHNVMYWYQQKSSQAPKLLFHYYDKDFNNEADTPDNFQSRRPNTSFCFLDIRSPGLGDTAMYLCATRTGAYGYTFGSGTRLTVV.

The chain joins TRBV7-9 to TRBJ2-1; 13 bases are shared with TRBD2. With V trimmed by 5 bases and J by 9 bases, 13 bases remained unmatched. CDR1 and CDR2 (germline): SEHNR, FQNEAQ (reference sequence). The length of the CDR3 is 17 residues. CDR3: CASSPGRTSGGLPEQFF. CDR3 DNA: TGTGCCAGCAGCCCAGGGCGGACTAGCGGGGGCCTTCCTGAGCAGTTCTTC.

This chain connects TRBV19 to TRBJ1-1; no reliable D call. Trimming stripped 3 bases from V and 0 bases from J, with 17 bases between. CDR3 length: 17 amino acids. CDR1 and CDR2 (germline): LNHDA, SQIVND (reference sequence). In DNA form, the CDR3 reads TGTGCCAGTAGTATGGCCCATCGTCCGATCATGAACACTGAAGCTTTCTTT. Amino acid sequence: CASSMAHRPIMNTEAFF. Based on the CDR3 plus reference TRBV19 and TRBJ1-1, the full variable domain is DGGITQSPKYLFRKEGQNVTLSCEQNLNHDAMYWYRQDPGQGLRLIYYSQIVNDFQKGDIAEGYSVSREKKESFPLTVTSAQKNPTAFYLCASSMAHRPIMNTEAFFGQGTRLTVV.

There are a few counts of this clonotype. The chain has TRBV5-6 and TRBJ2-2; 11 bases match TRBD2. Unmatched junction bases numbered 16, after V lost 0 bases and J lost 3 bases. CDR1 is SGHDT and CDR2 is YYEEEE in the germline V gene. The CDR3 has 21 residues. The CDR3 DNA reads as TGTGCCAGCAGCTTGGATGGGCGGGTCATAGCGGGGGGGCCGTACACCGGGGAGCTGTTTTTT. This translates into CASSLDGRVIAGGPYTGELFF.

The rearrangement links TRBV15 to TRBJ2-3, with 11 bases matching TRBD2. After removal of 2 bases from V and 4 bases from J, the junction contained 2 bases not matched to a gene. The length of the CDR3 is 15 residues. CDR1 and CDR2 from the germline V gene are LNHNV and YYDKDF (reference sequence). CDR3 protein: CATSRKTSGADTQYF. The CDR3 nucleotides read TGTGCCACCAGCAGAAAGACTAGCGGGGCAGATACGCAGTATTTT.

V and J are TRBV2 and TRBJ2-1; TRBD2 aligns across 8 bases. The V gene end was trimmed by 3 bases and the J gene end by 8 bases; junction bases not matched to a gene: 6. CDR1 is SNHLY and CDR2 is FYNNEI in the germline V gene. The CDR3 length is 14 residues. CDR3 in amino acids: CASSDRTSIDEQFF. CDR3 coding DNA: TGTGCCAGCAGTGATAGGACTAGCATCGATGAGCAGTTCTTC.

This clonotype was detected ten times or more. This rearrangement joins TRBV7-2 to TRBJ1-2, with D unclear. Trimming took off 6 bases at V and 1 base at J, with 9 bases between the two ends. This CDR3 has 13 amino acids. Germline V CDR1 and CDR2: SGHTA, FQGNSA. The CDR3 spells CASSPGFNYGYTF. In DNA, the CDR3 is TGTGCCAGCAGTCCAGGTTTTAACTATGGCTACACCTTC.